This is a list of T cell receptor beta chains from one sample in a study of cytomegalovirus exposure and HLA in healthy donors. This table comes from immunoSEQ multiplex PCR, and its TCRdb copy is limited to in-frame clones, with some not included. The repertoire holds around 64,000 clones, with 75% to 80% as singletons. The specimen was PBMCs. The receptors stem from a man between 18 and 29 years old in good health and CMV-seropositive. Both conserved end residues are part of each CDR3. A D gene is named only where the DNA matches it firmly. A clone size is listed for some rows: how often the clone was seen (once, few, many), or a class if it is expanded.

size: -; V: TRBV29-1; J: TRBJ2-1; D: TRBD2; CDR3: CSAALAGGYNEQFF; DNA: TGCAGCGCAGCACTAGCGGGGGGCTACAATGAGCAGTTCTTC
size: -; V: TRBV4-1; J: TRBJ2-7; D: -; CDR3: CASSQDVSSYEQYF; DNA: TGCGCCAGCAGCCAAGATGTCAGCTCCTACGAGCAGTACTTC
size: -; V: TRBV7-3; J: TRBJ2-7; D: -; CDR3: CASSPMAGAGVSEQYF; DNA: TGTGCCAGCAGTCCCATGGCGGGGGCCGGTGTCTCCGAGCAGTACTTC
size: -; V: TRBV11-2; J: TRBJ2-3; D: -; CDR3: CASSLVGGSPDTQYF; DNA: TGTGCCAGCAGCTTAGTCGGAGGATCACCCGATACGCAGTATTTT
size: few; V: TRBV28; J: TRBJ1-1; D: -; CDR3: CASQGLAEAFF; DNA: TGTGCCAGTCAGGGTTTGGCTGAAGCTTTCTTT
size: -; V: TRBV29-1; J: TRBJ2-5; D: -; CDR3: CSVELAGETQYF; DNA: TGCAGCGTTGAACTAGCCGGGGAGACCCAGTACTTC
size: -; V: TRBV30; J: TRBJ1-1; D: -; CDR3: CAWSVGGVTEAFF; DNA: TGTGCCTGGAGTGTAGGAGGGGTGACTGAAGCTTTCTTT
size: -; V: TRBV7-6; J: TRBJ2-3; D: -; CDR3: CASSQSGFPGDTQYF; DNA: TGTGCCAGCAGCCAGAGCGGATTTCCCGGAGATACGCAGTATTTT
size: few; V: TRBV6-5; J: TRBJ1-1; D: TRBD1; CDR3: CASSEGTGGTEAFF; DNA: TGTGCCAGCAGTGAAGGGACAGGGGGGACTGAAGCTTTCTTT
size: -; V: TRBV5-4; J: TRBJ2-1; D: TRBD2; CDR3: CASSRTSGTPSEQFF; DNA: TGTGCCAGCAGCCGGACTAGCGGGACCCCCAGTGAGCAGTTCTTC
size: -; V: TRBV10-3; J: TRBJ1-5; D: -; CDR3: CAISEGPGEQPQHF; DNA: TGTGCCATCAGTGAAGGGCCGGGGGAACAGCCCCAGCATTTT
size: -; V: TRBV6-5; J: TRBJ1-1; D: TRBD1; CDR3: CASSAGTGVTEAFF; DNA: TGTGCCAGCAGCGCCGGGACAGGGGTAACTGAAGCTTTCTTT
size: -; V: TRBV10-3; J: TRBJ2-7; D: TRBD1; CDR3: CAISEGTGASSYEQYF; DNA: TGTGCCATCAGTGAGGGAACAGGGGCCAGCTCCTACGAGCAGTACTTC
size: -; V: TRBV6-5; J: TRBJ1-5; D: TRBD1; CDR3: CASSSQGAAQPQHF; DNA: TGTGCCAGCAGTTCACAGGGGGCGGCTCAGCCCCAGCATTTT
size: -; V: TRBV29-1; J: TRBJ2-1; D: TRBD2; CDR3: CSVVSREGLDEQFF; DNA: TGCAGCGTTGTAAGTCGGGAGGGCCTCGATGAGCAGTTCTTC
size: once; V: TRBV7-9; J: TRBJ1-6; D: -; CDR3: CASSLVDNSPLHF; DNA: TGTGCCAGCAGCTTAGTCGATAATTCACCCCTCCACTTT
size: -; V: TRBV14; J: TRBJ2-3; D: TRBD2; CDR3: CASRGGADTQYF; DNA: TGTGCCAGCCGCGGGGGGGCAGATACGCAGTATTTT
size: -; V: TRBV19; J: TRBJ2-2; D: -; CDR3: CASSGTRGLGELFF; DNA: TGTGCCAGTAGTGGGACACGAGGCCTCGGGGAGCTGTTTTTT
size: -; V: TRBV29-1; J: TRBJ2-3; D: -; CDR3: CSVEVSSTDTQYF; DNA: TGCAGCGTTGAAGTATCCAGCACAGATACGCAGTATTTT
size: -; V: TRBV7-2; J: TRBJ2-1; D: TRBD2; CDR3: CASSSGLAGGIYNEQFF; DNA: TGTGCCAGCTCTTCCGGACTAGCGGGAGGGATCTACAATGAGCAGTTCTTC
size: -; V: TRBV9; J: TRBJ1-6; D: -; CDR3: CASSPHQGLGSPLHF; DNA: TGTGCCAGCAGCCCCCATCAGGGCCTGGGGTCACCCCTCCACTTT
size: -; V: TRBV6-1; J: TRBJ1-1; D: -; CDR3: CASSVVGGTEAFF; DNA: TGTGCCAGCAGTGTAGTAGGGGGCACTGAAGCTTTCTTT
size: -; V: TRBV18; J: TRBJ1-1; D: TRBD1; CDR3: CASSPGDRVLTEAFF; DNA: TGTGCCAGCTCACCAGGGGACAGGGTATTGACTGAAGCTTTCTTT
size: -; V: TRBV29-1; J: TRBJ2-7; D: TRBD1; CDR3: CSVVALTGGEQYF; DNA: TGCAGCGTTGTCGCCCTCACAGGGGGCGAGCAGTACTTC